This T cell receptor beta chain was sequenced in a study of blood T cell repertoires in COVID-19. Study details: Both acute and convalescent COVID-19 samples were obtained from the United States, Italy and Spain.

Original processing methods: Nucleated cell number was recorded as an estimate derived from reference gene primer amplification. The protocol was immunoSEQ multiplex PCR, while the TCRdb copy is restricted to in-frame clones and leaves out a portion. Clone size and V and J calls were adopted from that table, with D and trimming inferred from the DNA. The data show around 450,000 clones, roughly 87% seen once. From germline, CDR1 is SNHLY and CDR2 FYNNEI. The V and J ends lost 6 bases and 4 bases respectively, with 15 bases between them. The CDR3 sequence is 14 residues long. The rearrangement uses TRBV2 and TRBJ2-5, with a possible D match to TRBD1 (6 bases). The origin of this receptor is a woman between 18 and 30 years old who had recovered from COVID-19. The sequencing input was PBMCs or T cells enriched from blood (not recorded which). CDR3 loop: CASRPTGYRETQYF. CDR3 DNA sequence: TGTGCCAGCAGGCCCACAGGGTACCGAGAGACCCAGTACTTC. The whole variable domain, remainder taken from reference TRBV2 and TRBJ2-5, is EPEVTQTPSHQVTQMGQEVILRCVPISNHLYFYWYRQILGQKVEFLVSFYNNEISEKSEIFDDQFSVERPDGSNFTLKIRSTKLEDSAMYFCASRPTGYRETQYFGPGTRLLVL.